These 32 T cell receptor beta chains originate from one sample sequenced in a study of shared clonotypes between healthy human individuals. Assay used: immunoSEQ multiplex PCR; TCRdb lists only in-frame clones, some missing. The data hold roughly 2 million clones, with 85% to 95% observed a single time. CD45RO-negative cells were positively selected for CCR7, leaving out terminally differentiated effector memory CD45RA+ cells. The sequenced sample was naive CD8+ T cells sorted from blood. These receptors originate from a man aged 18 to 30 in good health.

Here the CDR3 DNA reads TGTGCCAGCAGTTACACGGACTTCAGCTCTGGAAACACCATATATTTT. The encoded protein is CASSYTDFSSGNTIYF. The V gene is TRBV6-6, the J gene TRBJ1-3; the D is unclear. The CDR3 extends over 16 amino acids. CDR1 and CDR2 (germline): MNHNY, SVGAGI (reference sequence). V was clipped by 2 bases and J by 0 bases, with 11 bases between them.

In DNA, the CDR3 is TGTGCCAGCAGTTTATCGTCAAGTCCAAACTACGAGCAGTACTTC. Translation gives CASSLSSSPNYEQYF. The V gene is TRBV27, the J gene TRBJ2-7; D uncertain. V gave up 0 bases and J gave up 3 bases, with 12 bases separating them. Per the germline V gene, CDR1 is MNHEY and CDR2 is SMNVEV (reference sequence). CDR3 size: 15 residues.

The V gene is TRBV5-6, the J gene TRBJ1-1; tentative D call: TRBD1 (6 bases). V lost 6 bases and J lost 0, with 12 bases in between. The CDR3 has 14 amino acids. Germline loops: CDR1 SGHDT, CDR2 YYEEEE. The CDR3 is CASTPGVLNTEAFF. As DNA, the CDR3 is TGTGCCAGCACCCCAGGGGTTCTGAACACTGAAGCTTTCTTT. The whole variable domain, filled in from reference TRBV5-6 and TRBJ1-1, reads DAGVTQSPTHLIKTRGQQVTLRCSPKSGHDTVSWYQQALGQGPQFIFQYYEEEERQRGNFPDRFSGHQFPNYSSELNVNALLLGDSALYLCASTPGVLNTEAFFGQGTRLTVV.

This clone was counted once. J is TRBJ1-3 and V is TRBV4-1; D is unresolved. The germline CDR1 and CDR2 sequences are MGHRA and YSYEKL. The V end lost 0 bases, the J end lost 2 bases, and 17 bases lay between the germline ends. The CDR3 is 18 residues long. This CDR3 is CASSQEPIGWEAGNTIYF. CDR3 sequence (DNA): TGCGCCAGCAGCCAAGAACCGATTGGATGGGAGGCTGGAAACACCATATATTTT.

This clone was observed a single time. The chain has TRBV25-1 and TRBJ2-5; the D gene is possibly TRBD2 (6 bases). The germline CDR1 and CDR2 sequences are MGHDK and SYGVNS. The CDR3 consists of 13 residues. Trimming shortened V by 4 bases and J by 2 bases, and 8 bases separated the two germline ends. CDR3 sequence: CASSGDSQETQYF. CDR3 DNA: TGTGCCAGCAGTGGGGACTCGCAAGAGACCCAGTACTTC.

The chain combines TRBV13 with TRBJ2-7; D gene ambiguous. Germline CDR1 is PRHDT and CDR2 is FYEKMQ (reference sequence). V lost 4 bases, J lost 3 bases, and 10 bases lay in between. The CDR3 contains 13 residues. CDR3 coding DNA: TGTGCCAGCAGCTCGCAGGCAGTCTACGAGCAGTACTTC. It codes for CASSSQAVYEQYF.

The chain uses TRBV2 and TRBJ1-1; the match to TRBD1 covers 7 bases. The germline V gene encodes CDR1 SNHLY and CDR2 FYNNEI. This CDR3 comprises 15 residues. Germline trimming cut 5 bases from V and 2 bases from J; bases unmatched to any gene: 8. CDR3 sequence reads: CASSWTGTVNTEAFF. DNA of the CDR3: TGTGCCAGCAGTTGGACCGGGACAGTCAACACTGAAGCTTTCTTT.

The CDR3 here is CASSFVAGEDEQFF. CDR3 DNA: TGCGCCAGCAGCTTCGTAGCGGGGGAGGATGAGCAGTTCTTC. V gene TRBV5-1 combines with J gene TRBJ2-1; the match to TRBD2 covers 9 bases. Germline values: CDR1 SGHRS, CDR2 YFSETQ. The junction had 5 bases not matched to a gene; V was cut back by 2 bases and J by 8 bases. This CDR3 is built from 14 residues.

The V gene is TRBV6-6, the J gene TRBJ2-2; D not resolved. CDR1 and CDR2 from the germline V gene are MNHNY and SVGAGI (reference sequence). This CDR3 region has 15 residues. V gave up 0 bases and J gave up 1 base, with 6 bases separating them. The chain's CDR3 is CASSYSDGNTGELFF. The CDR3, as DNA: TGTGCCAGCAGTTACTCCGACGGGAACACCGGGGAGCTGTTTTTT.

The chain employs TRBV7-9 and TRBJ2-7; TRBD2 aligns across 7 bases. V was pared by 7 bases and J by 2 bases, with 8 bases of the junction left unmatched. CDR3 length: 14 residues. CDR1 and CDR2 from the germline V gene are SEHNR and FQNEAQ (reference sequence). The chain's CDR3 is CASNPLRGAYEQYF. The CDR3 DNA is TGTGCCAGCAACCCCCTCCGGGGGGCCTACGAGCAGTACTTC. Full variable domain (outside the CDR3, taken from reference TRBV7-9 and TRBJ2-7): DTGVSQNPRHKITKRGQNVTFRCDPISEHNRLYWYRQTLGQGPEFLTYFQNEAQLEKSRLLSDRFSAERPKGSFSTLEIQRTEQGDSAMYLCASNPLRGAYEQYFGPGTRLTVT.

The V call is TRBV11-3, the J call TRBJ2-2; tentatively, D is TRBD1 (6 bases). The V gene lost 0 bases and the J gene lost 3 bases, with 20 bases spanning the gap. This CDR3 is built from 19 residues. Germline V gene sequence: CDR1 SGHNT, CDR2 YENEEA. This CDR3 is CASSLEIGFNRVDTGELFF. Written as DNA, the CDR3 is TGTGCCAGCAGCTTAGAGATCGGGTTTAACAGGGTGGACACCGGGGAGCTGTTTTTT.

Only one count was recorded for this clone. V is TRBV19 and J is TRBJ2-7; 9 bases fit TRBD1. Germline CDR1 and CDR2: LNHDA and SQIVND (reference sequence). This CDR3 spans 13 amino acids. The J segment lost 4 bases and the V segment lost 8 bases, leaving 6 bases of the junction unmatched. DNA of the CDR3: TGTGCCAGTGCCCCGGGACAGGGTTACGAGCAGTACTTC. Its protein is CASAPGQGYEQYF.

The chain combines TRBV27 with TRBJ2-7; the match to TRBD2 covers 7 bases. After removal of 11 bases from V and 0 bases from J, the junction contained 16 bases not matched to a gene. This CDR3 is built from 16 residues. Germline loops: CDR1 MNHEY, CDR2 SMNVEV (reference sequence). This CDR3 is CASTPSTGTISYEQYF. DNA for the CDR3: TGTGCCTCAACGCCGAGTACCGGGACTATCTCCTACGAGCAGTACTTC.

This clone appeared a single time. This rearrangement joins TRBV11-2 to TRBJ2-7; D might be TRBD2 (6 bases). The CDR3 has 14 residues. Trimming removed 5 bases from V and 0 bases from J, with 11 bases in between. Germline V gives CDR1 SGHAT, CDR2 FQNNGV. This CDR3 is CASSQAGNSYEQYF. The CDR3 bases are TGTGCCAGCAGCCAGGCGGGGAACTCCTACGAGCAGTACTTC.

In its sample, this clone was seen once. The chain couples TRBV5-6 to TRBJ2-5; TRBD1 is a possible D gene (6 bases). The V end was cut by 0 bases, the J end by 3 bases, with 15 bases between. Germline CDR1 and CDR2: SGHDT and YYEEEE. The CDR3 sequence is 16 residues long. The DNA of the CDR3 is TGTGCCAGCAGCTTGGGGGGACATGGAAGAAAAGAGACCCAGTACTTC. Translation gives CASSLGGHGRKETQYF.

The chain joins TRBV13 to TRBJ2-7, with TRBD1 matching 8 bases. Germline V gene sequence: CDR1 PRHDT, CDR2 FYEKMQ (reference sequence). The CDR3 has 16 amino acids. V lost 5 bases to trimming and J lost 4 bases; unmatched junction nucleotides: 13. Here the CDR3 DNA reads TGTGCCAGCAGCGTAGAGGGCGGGACAGGACCATACGAGCAGTACTTC. This gives the protein CASSVEGGTGPYEQYF.

The count of this clone is one. The CDR3 sequence is CASSLEGNVLYYEQYF. CDR3 DNA sequence: TGCGCCAGCAGCTTGGAGGGGAACGTCCTCTACTACGAGCAGTACTTC. This sequence joins TRBV5-1 and TRBJ2-7; weak D call: TRBD1 (5 bases). This CDR3 is 16 amino acids long. V lost 0 bases, J lost 3 bases, and 16 bases lay in between. Germline V gene sequence: CDR1 SGHRS, CDR2 YFSETQ.

This chain joins TRBV29-1 and TRBJ2-7; TRBD1 agrees at 10 bases. The ends lost 2 bases at V and 5 bases at J; junction bases unmatched: 6. The CDR3 covers 14 residues. Germline V gene lookup returns CDR1 SQVTM and CDR2 ANQGSEA. The DNA of the CDR3 is TGCAGCGTTGAACTTGGGACAGGGGTGAACGAGCAGTACTTC. It yields the protein CSVELGTGVNEQYF.

In the case of this clone: This same CDR3 is encoded by further DNA sequences in the sample. This chain links TRBV7-9 with TRBJ1-1, with D hard to call. The germline gives CDR1 SEHNR, CDR2 FQNEAQ (reference sequence). CDR3 length equals 12 residues. The germline V and J ends were trimmed by 1 base and 6 bases, with 6 bases remaining between them. The CDR3 is CASSLGGAEAFF. The CDR3 coding sequence is TGTGCCAGCAGCTTAGGAGGAGCTGAAGCTTTCTTT.

In nucleotides, the CDR3 is TGTGCCAGCAGCCGCGACGGGTACAATGAGCAGTTCTTC. It yields the protein CASSRDGYNEQFF. The chain is built from TRBV7-2 and TRBJ2-1, with no clear D. This CDR3 contains 13 residues. Trimming left V 5 bases short and J 4 bases short, with 9 bases between. Germline loops: CDR1 SGHTA, CDR2 FQGNSA.

The V call is TRBV5-5, the J call TRBJ1-2; TRBD1 agrees at 8 bases. Germline trimming cut 3 bases from V and 5 bases from J; bases unmatched to any gene: 3. Germline V gene lookup returns CDR1 SGHKS and CDR2 YYEKEE (reference sequence). The CDR3 loop spans 13 amino acids. The CDR3 region is CASSSQGEYGYTF. CDR3 sequence (DNA): TGTGCCAGCAGCTCACAGGGGGAATATGGCTACACCTTC.

V gene TRBV30 combines with J gene TRBJ2-3; possibly TRBD2 for D (6 bases). Between the trimmed V and J ends, which lost 0 bases and 4 bases, there was a span of 14 bases. The CDR3 is 15 residues long. Germline V gene lookup returns CDR1 GTSNPN and CDR2 SVGIG (reference sequence). The CDR3 spells CAWSVPRESSDTQYF. CDR3 in DNA: TGTGCCTGGAGTGTACCCCGGGAGTCATCAGATACGCAGTATTTT.

CDR3 nucleotides: TGCGCCAGCAGCCAAGAGGGGGGACTCAATCAGCCCCAGCATTTT. Translated: CASSQEGGLNQPQHF. The chain links TRBV4-3 to TRBJ1-5; tentative D call: TRBD1 (5 bases). The V end was cut by 0 bases, the J end by 3 bases, with 9 bases between. The CDR3 is 15 amino acids. Germline V gives CDR1 LGHNA, CDR2 YSLEER.

The chain couples TRBV4-3 to TRBJ2-1; 11 positions agree with TRBD2. CDR3 size: 15 residues. V lost 7 bases, J lost 8 bases, and 10 bases stayed unmatched. CDR1 is LGHNA, CDR2 YSLEER, per germline. The CDR3 coding sequence is TGCGCCAGCACCCCGGGACTAGCGGTATGGGATGAGCAGTTCTTC. Translating gives CASTPGLAVWDEQFF.

The genes are TRBV7-2 and TRBJ2-1; perhaps TRBD2 as D (6 bases). This CDR3 contains 17 residues. V was trimmed by 1 base and J by 0 bases, leaving 13 bases between them. CDR1 is SGHTA, CDR2 FQGNSA, per germline. The chain's CDR3 is CASSLVGGISSYNEQFF. CDR3 DNA sequence: TGTGCCAGCAGCTTAGTCGGCGGGATTAGCTCCTACAATGAGCAGTTCTTC.

This chain connects TRBV4-1 to TRBJ2-7; TRBD2 might be the D (6 bases). V gave up 5 bases and J gave up 4 bases, with 18 bases separating them. This CDR3 has 15 residues. Germline V lookup: CDR1 MGHRA, CDR2 YSYEKL. CDR3 coding DNA: TGCGCCAGCAGCGAACGACTAGGCGGGCGATACGAGCAGTACTTC. Translation gives CASSERLGGRYEQYF.

V is TRBV21-1 and J is TRBJ2-2. TRBV21-1 is a listed pseudogene. CDR3 length: 16 amino acids. The CDR3 reads CARTRKLGPNTGELFF. CDR3 bases: TGTGCCAGGACCAGAAAATTAGGGCCGAACACCGGGGAGCTGTTTTTT.

CDR3 in amino acids: CASNRGLAGGNEQFF. DNA for the CDR3: TGTGCCAGCAATAGAGGACTAGCGGGAGGGAATGAGCAGTTCTTC. The chain has TRBV6-5 and TRBJ2-1; 15 positions match TRBD2. Germline V gene data show CDR1 as MNHEY and CDR2 as SVGAGI. The CDR3 contains 15 residues. The trim removed 7 bases at V and 7 bases at J, leaving 5 bases unmatched.

Regarding this clone: Other DNA sequences in the same sample also yield this CDR3. Here the CDR3 reads CASSVSGGSSTDTQYF. CDR3 bases: TGTGCCAGCAGCGTTAGCGGGGGGTCTAGCACAGATACGCAGTATTTT. This chain uses TRBV9 with TRBJ2-3; 10 nucleotides align to TRBD2. This CDR3 region has 16 residues. Germline CDR1 is SGDLS and CDR2 is YYNGEE. With V trimmed by 2 bases and J by 0 bases, 3 bases remained unmatched.

The chain employs TRBV4-2 and TRBJ2-7; no definite D call. Germline lookup yields CDR1 LGHNA and CDR2 YNFKEQ. V was pared by 0 bases and J by 2 bases, with 14 bases between. The CDR3 sequence is 16 residues long. This CDR3 is CASSQENPATAYEQYF. Written as DNA, the CDR3 is TGTGCCAGCAGCCAAGAGAATCCAGCGACGGCCTACGAGCAGTACTTC.

The chain employs TRBV27 and TRBJ2-7, with 7 nucleotides matching TRBD2. Germline V gene sequence: CDR1 MNHEY, CDR2 SMNVEV (reference sequence). The CDR3 sequence is 14 residues long. J was trimmed by 6 bases and V by 8 bases; bases with no gene match: 13. CDR3 protein: CASGLGGGPVEQYF. The CDR3 nucleotides are TGTGCCAGCGGACTCGGGGGAGGGCCCGTCGAGCAGTACTTC.

This clone was seen a single time. The V and J genes are TRBV30 and TRBJ2-5; TRBD1 matches 9 bases. V dropped 3 bases and J dropped 7; count of bases not matched to a gene: 12. Germline CDR1 reads GTSNPN; CDR2 reads SVGIG (reference sequence). The CDR3 contains 15 residues. The CDR3 loop reads CAWRGDRATLGTQYF. The CDR3 DNA follows: TGTGCCTGGAGGGGGGACAGGGCTACTCTGGGGACCCAGTACTTC.